This TCR beta chain comes out of a study of T cells in Graves' hyperthyroidism and ophthalmopathy. Study results and limitations: Stable hyperthyroidism was separated from ophthalmopathy by a model based on 13 V-J features.

The CDR3 has 15 residues. The ends lost 3 bases at V and 3 bases at J; junction bases unmatched: 3. The V gene's germline CDR1 is MNHEY and CDR2 SMNVEV (reference sequence). With regard to this clonotype: The antigen remains undetermined.

Amplified regions were TCR beta CDR3 sequences from RNA transcripts. During a first-round RT-PCR of the TCR CDR3, the HTBI primer set was used. TCRdb called the multiplex PCR reads again in MiXCR, with one record for every CDR3 protein. The table records 370,000 or so distinct CDR3 sequences, roughly 13% of them present only once. The source material was blood. This receptor was taken from a young man with Graves' hyperthyroidism that later progressed to Graves' ophthalmopathy. The chain recombines TRBV27 with TRBJ2-7; 12 nucleotides align to TRBD1. This CDR3 reads CASSFGTGGFYEQYF. The DNA of the CDR3 is TGTGCCAGCAGTTTCGGGACAGGGGGCTTCTACGAGCAGTACTTC.